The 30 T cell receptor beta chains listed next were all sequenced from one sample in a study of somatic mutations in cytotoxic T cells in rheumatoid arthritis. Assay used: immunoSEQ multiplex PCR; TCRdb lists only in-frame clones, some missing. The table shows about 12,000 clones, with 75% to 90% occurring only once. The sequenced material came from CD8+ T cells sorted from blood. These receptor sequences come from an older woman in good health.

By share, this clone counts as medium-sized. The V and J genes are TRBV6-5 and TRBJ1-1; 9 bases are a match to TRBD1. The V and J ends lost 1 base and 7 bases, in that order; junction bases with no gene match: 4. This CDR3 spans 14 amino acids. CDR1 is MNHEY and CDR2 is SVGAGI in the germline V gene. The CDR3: CASSYFGTGLEAFF. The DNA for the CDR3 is TGTGCCAGCAGTTACTTTGGGACAGGGCTTGAAGCTTTCTTT.

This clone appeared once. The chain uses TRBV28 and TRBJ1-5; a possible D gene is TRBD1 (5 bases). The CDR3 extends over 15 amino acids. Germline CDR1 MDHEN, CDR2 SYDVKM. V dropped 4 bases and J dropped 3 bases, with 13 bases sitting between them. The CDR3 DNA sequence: TGTGCCAGCAGTTGGGGACTCGGACCCAATCAGCCCCAGCATTTT. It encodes CASSWGLGPNQPQHF.

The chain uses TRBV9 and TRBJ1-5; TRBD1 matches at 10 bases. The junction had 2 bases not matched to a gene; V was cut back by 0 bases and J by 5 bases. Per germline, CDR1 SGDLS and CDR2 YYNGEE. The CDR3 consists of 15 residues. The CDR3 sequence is CASSVGGTGDQPQHF. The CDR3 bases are TGTGCCAGCAGCGTAGGGGGGACAGGGGATCAGCCCCAGCATTTT.

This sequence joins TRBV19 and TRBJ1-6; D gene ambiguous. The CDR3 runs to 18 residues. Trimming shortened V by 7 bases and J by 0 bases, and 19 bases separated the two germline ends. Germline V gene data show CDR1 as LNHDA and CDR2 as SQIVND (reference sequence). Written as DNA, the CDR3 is TGTGCCAGTACCAAAAACCGACTGGAGAGCTCCTATAATTCACCCCTCCACTTT. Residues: CASTKNRLESSYNSPLHF.

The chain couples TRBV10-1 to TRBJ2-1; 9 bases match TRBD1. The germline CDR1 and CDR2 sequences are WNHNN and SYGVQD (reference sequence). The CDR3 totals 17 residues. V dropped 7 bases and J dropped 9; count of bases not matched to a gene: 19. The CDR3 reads CASKTFGGTGYCCEQFF. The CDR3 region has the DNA TGCGCCAGCAAAACATTTGGGGGGACAGGGTATTGCTGTGAGCAGTTCTTC.

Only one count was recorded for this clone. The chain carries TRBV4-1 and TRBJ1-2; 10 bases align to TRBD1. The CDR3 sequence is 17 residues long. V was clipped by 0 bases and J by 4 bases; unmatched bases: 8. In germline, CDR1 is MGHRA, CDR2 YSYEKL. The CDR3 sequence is CASSQDPGDRGIYGYTF. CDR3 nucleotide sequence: TGCGCCAGCAGCCAAGATCCCGGGGACAGGGGAATCTATGGCTACACCTTC.

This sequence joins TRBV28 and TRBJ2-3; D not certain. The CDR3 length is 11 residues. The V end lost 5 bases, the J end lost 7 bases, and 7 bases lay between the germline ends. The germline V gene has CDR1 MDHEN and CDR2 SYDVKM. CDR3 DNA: TGTGCCAGCAGTACTACATATACGCAGTATTTT. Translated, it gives CASSTTYTQYF.

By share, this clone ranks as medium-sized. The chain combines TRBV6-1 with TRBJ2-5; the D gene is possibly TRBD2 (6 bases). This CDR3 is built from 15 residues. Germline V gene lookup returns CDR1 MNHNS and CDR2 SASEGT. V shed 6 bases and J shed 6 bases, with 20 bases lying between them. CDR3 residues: CASSSPARDWKTQYF. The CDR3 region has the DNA TGTGCCAGCAGCTCCCCAGCCAGGGACTGGAAGACCCAGTACTTC.

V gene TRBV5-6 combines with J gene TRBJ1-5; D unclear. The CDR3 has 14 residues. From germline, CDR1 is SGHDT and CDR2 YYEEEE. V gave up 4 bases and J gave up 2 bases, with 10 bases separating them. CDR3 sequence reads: CASSPLSGNQPQHF. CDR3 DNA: TGTGCCAGCAGCCCTCTAAGCGGCAATCAGCCCCAGCATTTT.

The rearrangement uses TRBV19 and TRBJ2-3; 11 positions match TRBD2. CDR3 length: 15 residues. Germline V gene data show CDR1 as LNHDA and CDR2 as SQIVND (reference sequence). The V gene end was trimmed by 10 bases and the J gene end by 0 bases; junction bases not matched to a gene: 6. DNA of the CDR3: TGTGCCACGAGACTAGCGGGGATGAGCACAGATACGCAGTATTTT. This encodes CATRLAGMSTDTQYF.

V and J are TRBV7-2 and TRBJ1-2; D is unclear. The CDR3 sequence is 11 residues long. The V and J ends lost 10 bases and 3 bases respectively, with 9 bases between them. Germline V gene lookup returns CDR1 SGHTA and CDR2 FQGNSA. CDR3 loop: CATSVYYGYTF. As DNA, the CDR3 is TGTGCCACCTCGGTCTACTATGGCTACACCTTC.

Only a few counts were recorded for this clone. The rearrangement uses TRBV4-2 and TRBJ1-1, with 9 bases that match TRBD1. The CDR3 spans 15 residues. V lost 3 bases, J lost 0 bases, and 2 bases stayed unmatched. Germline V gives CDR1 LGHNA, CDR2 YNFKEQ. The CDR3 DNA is TGTGCCAGCAGCCATGGACAGGGGATGAACACTGAAGCTTTCTTT. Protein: CASSHGQGMNTEAFF.

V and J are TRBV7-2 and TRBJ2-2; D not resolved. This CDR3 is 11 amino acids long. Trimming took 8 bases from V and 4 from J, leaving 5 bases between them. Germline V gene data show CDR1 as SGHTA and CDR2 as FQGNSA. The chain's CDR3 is CASSLTGELFF. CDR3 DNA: TGTGCCAGCTCACTCACCGGGGAGCTGTTTTTT.

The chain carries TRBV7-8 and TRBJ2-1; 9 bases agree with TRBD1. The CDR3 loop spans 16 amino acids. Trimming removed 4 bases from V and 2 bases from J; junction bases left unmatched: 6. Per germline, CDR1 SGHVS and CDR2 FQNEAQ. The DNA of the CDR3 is TGTGCCAGCAGCTCGCCGGGACAGGGTGCCTACAATGAGCAGTTCTTC. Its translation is CASSSPGQGAYNEQFF.

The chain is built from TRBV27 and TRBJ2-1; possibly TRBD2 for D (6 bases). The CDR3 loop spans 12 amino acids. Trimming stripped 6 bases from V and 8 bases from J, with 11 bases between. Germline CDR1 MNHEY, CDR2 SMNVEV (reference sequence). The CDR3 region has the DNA TGTGCCAGCAGCCCTAGCGCCCATGAGCAGTTCTTC. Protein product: CASSPSAHEQFF.

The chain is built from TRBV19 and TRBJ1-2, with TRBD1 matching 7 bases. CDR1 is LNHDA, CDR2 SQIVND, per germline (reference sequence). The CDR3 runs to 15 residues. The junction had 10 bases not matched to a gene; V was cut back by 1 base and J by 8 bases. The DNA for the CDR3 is TGTGCCAGTAGTATAGGAGGAGGGGGCGGTTCCGGCTACACCTTC. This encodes CASSIGGGGGSGYTF.

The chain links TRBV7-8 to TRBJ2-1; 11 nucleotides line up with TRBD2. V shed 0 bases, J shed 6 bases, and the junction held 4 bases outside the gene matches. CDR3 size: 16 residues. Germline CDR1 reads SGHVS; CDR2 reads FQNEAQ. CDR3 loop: CASSLASGGAPNEQFF. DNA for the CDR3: TGTGCCAGCAGCTTAGCTAGCGGGGGGGCCCCCAATGAGCAGTTCTTC.

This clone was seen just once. CDR3 nucleotide sequence: TGCGCCAGCAGCTTGGCGGGGGGGACTTCCGGGGAGCTGTTTTTT. It translates to CASSLAGGTSGELFF. This chain links TRBV5-1 with TRBJ2-2; 8 nucleotides agree with TRBD2. Trimming took 0 bases from V and 6 from J; bases not matched to a gene: 4. There are 15 residues in the CDR3. From germline, CDR1 is SGHRS and CDR2 YFSETQ.

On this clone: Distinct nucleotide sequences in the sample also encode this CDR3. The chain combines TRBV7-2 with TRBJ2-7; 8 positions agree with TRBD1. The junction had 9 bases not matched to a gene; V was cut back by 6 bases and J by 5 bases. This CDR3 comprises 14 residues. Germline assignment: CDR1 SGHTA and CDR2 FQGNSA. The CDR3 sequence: CASSYTQGANEQYF. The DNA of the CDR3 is TGTGCCAGCAGTTATACGCAGGGGGCCAACGAGCAGTACTTC. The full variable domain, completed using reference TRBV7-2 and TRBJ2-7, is GAGVSQSPSNKVTEKGKDVELRCDPISGHTALYWYRQSLGQGLEFLIYFQGNSAPDKSGLPSDRFSAERTGGSVSTLTIQRTQQEDSAVYLCASSYTQGANEQYFGPGTRLTVT.

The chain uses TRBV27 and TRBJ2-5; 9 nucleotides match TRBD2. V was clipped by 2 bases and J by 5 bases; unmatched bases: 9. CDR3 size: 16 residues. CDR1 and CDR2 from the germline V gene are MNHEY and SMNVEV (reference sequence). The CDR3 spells CASSLGGGGAGETQYF. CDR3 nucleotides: TGTGCCAGCAGTTTAGGAGGCGGGGGGGCCGGGGAGACCCAGTACTTC.

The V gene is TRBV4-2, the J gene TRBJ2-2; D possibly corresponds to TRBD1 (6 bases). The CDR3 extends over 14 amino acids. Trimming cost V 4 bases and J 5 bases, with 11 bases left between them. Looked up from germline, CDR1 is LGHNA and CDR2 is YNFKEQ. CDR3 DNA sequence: TGTGCCAGCAGCCGGCTAGGGGGTACCGGGGAGCTGTTTTTT. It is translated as CASSRLGGTGELFF.

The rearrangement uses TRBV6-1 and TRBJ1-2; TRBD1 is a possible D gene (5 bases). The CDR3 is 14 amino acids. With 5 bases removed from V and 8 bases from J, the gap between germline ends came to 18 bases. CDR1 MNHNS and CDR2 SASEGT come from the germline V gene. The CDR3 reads CASSFSSDIWGYTF. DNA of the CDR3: TGTGCCAGCAGTTTTTCCTCGGACATTTGGGGCTACACCTTC.

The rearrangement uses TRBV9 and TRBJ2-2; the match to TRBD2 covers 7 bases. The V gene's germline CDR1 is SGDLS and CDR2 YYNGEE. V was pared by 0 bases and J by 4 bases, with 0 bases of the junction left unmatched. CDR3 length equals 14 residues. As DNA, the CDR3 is TGTGCCAGCAGCGTAGGGGGGGGCACCGGGGAGCTGTTTTTT. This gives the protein CASSVGGGTGELFF. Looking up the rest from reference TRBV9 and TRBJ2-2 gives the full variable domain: DSGVTQTPKHLITATGQRVTLRCSPRSGDLSVYWYQQSLDQGLQFLIQYYNGEERAKGNILERFSAQQFPDLHSELNLSSLELGDSALYFCASSVGGGTGELFFGEGSRLTVL.

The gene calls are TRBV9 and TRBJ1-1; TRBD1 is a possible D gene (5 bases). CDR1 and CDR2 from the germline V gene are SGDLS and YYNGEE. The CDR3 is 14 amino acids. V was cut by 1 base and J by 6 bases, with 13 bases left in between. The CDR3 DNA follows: TGTGCCAGCAGCGTATCGCAGGGTGGTTCTGAAGCTTTCTTT. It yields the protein CASSVSQGGSEAFF.

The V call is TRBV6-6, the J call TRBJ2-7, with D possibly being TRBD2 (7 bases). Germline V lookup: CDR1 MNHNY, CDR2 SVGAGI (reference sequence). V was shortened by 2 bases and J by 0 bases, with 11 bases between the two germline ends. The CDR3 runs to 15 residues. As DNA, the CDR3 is TGTGCCAGCAGTTACGGGGGGGGCCTCTCCTACGAGCAGTACTTC. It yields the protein CASSYGGGLSYEQYF.

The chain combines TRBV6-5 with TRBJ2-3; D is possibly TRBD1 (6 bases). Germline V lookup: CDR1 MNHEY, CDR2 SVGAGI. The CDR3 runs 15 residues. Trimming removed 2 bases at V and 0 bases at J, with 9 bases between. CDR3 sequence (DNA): TGTGCCAGCAGTTACGTGGGACAAAGCACAGATACGCAGTATTTT. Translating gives CASSYVGQSTDTQYF.

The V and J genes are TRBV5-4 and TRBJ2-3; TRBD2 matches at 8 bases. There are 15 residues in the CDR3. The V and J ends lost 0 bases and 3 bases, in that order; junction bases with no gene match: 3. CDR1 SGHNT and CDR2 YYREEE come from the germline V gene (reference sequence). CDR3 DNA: TGTGCCAGCAGCTTGGGAGCGGGGGAAACAGATACGCAGTATTTT. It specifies CASSLGAGETDTQYF.

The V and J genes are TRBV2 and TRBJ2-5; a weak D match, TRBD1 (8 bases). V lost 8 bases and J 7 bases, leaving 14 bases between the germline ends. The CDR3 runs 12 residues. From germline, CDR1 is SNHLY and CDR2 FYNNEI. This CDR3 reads CASLTGGGTQYF. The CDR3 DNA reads TGTGCCAGCCTCACAGGGGGGGGGACCCAGTACTTC.

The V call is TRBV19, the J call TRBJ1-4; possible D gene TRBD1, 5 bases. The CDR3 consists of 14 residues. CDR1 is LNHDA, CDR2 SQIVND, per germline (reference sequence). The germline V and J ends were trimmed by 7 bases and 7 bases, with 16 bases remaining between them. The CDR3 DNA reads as TGTGCCAGTACCAGCAGGGTGTCAAGTGAAAAACTGTTTTTT. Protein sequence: CASTSRVSSEKLFF.

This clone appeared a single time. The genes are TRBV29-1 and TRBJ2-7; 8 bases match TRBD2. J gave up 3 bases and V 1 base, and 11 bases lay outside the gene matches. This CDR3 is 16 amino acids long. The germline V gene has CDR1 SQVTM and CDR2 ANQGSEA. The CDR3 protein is CSVEGVAGRPVYEQYF. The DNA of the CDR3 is TGCAGCGTTGAAGGGGTAGCGGGGCGGCCGGTCTACGAGCAGTACTTC.